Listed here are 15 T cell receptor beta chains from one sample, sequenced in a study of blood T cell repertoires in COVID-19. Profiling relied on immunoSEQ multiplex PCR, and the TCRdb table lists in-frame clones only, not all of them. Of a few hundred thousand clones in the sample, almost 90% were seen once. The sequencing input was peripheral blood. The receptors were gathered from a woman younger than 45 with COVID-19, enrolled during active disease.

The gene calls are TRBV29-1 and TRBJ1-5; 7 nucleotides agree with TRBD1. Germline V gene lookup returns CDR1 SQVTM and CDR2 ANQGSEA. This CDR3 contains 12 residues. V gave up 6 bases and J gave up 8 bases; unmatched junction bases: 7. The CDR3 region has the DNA TGCAGCGTCTCGACAGGGTATGAGCCCCAGCATTTT. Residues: CSVSTGYEPQHF.

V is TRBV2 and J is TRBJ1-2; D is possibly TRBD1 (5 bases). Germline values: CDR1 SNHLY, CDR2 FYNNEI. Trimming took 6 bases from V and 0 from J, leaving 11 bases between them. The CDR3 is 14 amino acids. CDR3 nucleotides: TGTGCCAGCAGAAGCGGGGGACCTAACTATGGCTACACCTTC. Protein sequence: CASRSGGPNYGYTF.

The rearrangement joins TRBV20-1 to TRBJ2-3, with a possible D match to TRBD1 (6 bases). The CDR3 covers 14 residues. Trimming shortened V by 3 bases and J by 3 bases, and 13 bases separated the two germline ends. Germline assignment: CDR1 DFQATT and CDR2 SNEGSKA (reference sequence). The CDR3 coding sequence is TGCAGTGCTAGTCACAGGGTGGGGACAGATACGCAGTATTTT. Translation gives CSASHRVGTDTQYF.

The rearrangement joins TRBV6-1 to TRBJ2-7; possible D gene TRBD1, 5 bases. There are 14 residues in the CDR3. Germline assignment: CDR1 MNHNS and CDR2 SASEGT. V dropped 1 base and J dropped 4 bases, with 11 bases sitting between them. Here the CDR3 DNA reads TGTGCCAGCAGTGAAGGTCCCCAGGGATACGAGCAGTACTTC. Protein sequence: CASSEGPQGYEQYF.

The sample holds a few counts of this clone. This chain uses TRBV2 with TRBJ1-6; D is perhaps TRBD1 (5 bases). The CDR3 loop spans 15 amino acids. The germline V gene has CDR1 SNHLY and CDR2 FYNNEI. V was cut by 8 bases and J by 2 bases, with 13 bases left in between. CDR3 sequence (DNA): TGTGCCAGCTCAGACGGGGGTACCTATAATTCACCCCTCCACTTT. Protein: CASSDGGTYNSPLHF.

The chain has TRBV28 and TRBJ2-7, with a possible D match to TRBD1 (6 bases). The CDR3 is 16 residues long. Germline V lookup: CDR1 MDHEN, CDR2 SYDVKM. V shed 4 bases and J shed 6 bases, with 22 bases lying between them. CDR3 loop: CASSSPRTDTGREQYF. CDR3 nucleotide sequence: TGTGCCAGCAGTTCGCCACGGACAGATACGGGGCGCGAGCAGTACTTC.

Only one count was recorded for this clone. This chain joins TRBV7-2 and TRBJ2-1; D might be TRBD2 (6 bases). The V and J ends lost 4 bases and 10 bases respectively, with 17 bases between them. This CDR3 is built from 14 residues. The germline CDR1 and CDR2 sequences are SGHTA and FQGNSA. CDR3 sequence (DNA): TGTGCCAGCAGCTCCCAAGGACTAACCAGGGAGCAGTTCTTC. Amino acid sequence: CASSSQGLTREQFF.

The CDR3 region has the DNA TGTGCCAGCAGCCTGACAGGGGGCAGTGAGCCCCAGCATTTT. Translation: CASSLTGGSEPQHF. This chain connects TRBV7-8 to TRBJ1-5; TRBD1 matches at 10 bases. The CDR3 contains 14 residues. V lost 5 bases to trimming and J lost 8 bases; unmatched junction nucleotides: 6. Germline lookup yields CDR1 SGHVS and CDR2 FQNEAQ.

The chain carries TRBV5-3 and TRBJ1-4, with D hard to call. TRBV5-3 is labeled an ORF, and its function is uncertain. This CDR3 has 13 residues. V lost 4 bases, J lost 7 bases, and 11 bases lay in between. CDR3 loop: CARSIVRAEKLFF. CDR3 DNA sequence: TGTGCCAGAAGCATCGTGAGGGCTGAAAAACTGTTTTTT.

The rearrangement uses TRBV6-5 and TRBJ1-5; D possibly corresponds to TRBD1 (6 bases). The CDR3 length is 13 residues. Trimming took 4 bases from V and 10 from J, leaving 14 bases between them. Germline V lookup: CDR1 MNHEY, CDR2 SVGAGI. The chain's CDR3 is CASSSGQYDPQHF. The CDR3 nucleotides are TGTGCCAGCAGTTCAGGACAGTATGATCCCCAGCATTTT.

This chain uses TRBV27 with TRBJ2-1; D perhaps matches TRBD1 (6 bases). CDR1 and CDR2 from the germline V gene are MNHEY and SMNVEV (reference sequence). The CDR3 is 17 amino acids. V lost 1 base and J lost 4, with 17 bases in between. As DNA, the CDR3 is TGTGCCAGCAGTTTATATTTCGGGGACACCCCTTACAATGAGCAGTTCTTC. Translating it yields CASSLYFGDTPYNEQFF.

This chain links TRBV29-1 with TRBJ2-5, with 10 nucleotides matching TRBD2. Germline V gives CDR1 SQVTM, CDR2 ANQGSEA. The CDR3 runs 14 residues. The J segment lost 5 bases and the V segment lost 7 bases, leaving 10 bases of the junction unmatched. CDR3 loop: CSAGLAGVGETQYF. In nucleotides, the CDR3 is TGCAGCGCTGGGCTAGCGGGAGTCGGCGAGACCCAGTACTTC.

The CDR3 reads CASSLAGETDTQYF. In DNA, the CDR3 is TGTGCCAGCAGTTTAGCGGGAGAGACAGATACGCAGTATTTT. This chain connects TRBV28 to TRBJ2-3, with 7 bases matching TRBD2. Germline CDR1 MDHEN, CDR2 SYDVKM. J lost 3 bases, V lost 2 bases, and 2 bases had no gene match. This CDR3 contains 14 residues.

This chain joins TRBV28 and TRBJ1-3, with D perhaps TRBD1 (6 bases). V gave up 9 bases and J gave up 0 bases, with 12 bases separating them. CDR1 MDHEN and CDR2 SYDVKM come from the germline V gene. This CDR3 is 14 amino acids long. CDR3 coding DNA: TGTGCCAGTGGACAGTTCAGCTCTGGAAACACCATATATTTT. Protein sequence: CASGQFSSGNTIYF.

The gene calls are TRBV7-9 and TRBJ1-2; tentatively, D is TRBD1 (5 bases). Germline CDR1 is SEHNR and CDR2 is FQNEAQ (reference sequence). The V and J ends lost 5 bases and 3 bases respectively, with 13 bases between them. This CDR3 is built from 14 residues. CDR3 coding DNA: TGTGCCAGCAGCCCGCTTGGGGGGGACTATGGCTACACCTTC. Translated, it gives CASSPLGGDYGYTF. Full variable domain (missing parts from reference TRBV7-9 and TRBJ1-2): DTGVSQNPRHKITKRGQNVTFRCDPISEHNRLYWYRQTLGQGPEFLTYFQNEAQLEKSRLLSDRFSAERPKGSFSTLEIQRTEQGDSAMYLCASSPLGGDYGYTFGSGTRLTVV.